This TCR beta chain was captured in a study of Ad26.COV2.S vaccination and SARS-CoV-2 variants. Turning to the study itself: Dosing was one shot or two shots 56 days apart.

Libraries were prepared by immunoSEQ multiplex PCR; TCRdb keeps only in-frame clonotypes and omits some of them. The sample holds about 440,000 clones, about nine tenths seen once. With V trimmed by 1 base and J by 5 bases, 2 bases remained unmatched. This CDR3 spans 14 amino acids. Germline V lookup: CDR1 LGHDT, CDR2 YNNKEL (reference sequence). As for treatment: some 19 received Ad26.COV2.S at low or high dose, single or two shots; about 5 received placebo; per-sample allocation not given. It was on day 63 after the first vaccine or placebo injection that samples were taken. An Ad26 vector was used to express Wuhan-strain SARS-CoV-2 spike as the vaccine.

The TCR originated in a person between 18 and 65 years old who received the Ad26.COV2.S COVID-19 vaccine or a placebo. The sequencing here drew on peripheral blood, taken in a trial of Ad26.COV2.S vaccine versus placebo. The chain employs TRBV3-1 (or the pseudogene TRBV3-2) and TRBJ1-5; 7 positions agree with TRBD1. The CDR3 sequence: CASSQGDRDQPQHF. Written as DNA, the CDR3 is TGTGCCAGCAGCCAAGGGGACAGAGATCAGCCCCAGCATTTT.